Listed here are 22 T cell receptor beta chains from one sample, sequenced in a study of T cells in localized non-small cell lung cancer. Here immunoSEQ multiplex PCR was the method, and the copy in TCRdb shows in-frame clones only, minus some. The sample has approximately 24,000 clones; 81% are singletons. The sequencing here drew on peripheral blood, taken before any cancer treatment. These receptor sequences come from a man aged 35 to 69 with stage III squamous cell lung carcinoma.

This clone has just one count. The V call is TRBV5-6, the J call TRBJ2-7; D might be TRBD2 (6 bases). CDR1 and CDR2 (germline): SGHDT, YYEEEE. The CDR3 spans 15 residues. With 2 bases removed from V and 1 base from J, the gap between germline ends came to 13 bases. CDR3 protein: CASSLGGAGSYEQYF. Here the CDR3 DNA reads TGTGCCAGCAGCTTAGGAGGGGCCGGGTCCTACGAGCAGTACTTC.

This sequence joins TRBV6-5 and TRBJ2-4; D is unresolved. Trimming took 6 bases from V and 9 from J, leaving 15 bases between them. Germline CDR1 and CDR2: MNHEY and SVGAGI. This CDR3 has 13 amino acids. CDR3 sequence: CASRTDSHGIQYF. The CDR3 DNA reads TGTGCCAGCAGAACAGACTCCCATGGCATTCAGTACTTC.

This clone was seen more than once but under ten times. The chain combines TRBV18 with TRBJ2-3; D uncertain. The ends were cut back, 5 bases at V and 6 bases at J, with 15 bases in the middle. Germline V gene data show CDR1 as KGHSH and CDR2 as LQKENI. CDR3 length: 14 residues. The CDR3 coding sequence is TGTGCCAGCTCAAACCAGGCCCTTCGGGATACGCAGTATTTT. As protein: CASSNQALRDTQYF.

The chain couples TRBV7-3 to TRBJ1-1; D not certain. The V end was cut by 8 bases, the J end by 7 bases, with 17 bases between. The CDR3 consists of 13 residues. The germline gives CDR1 SGHTA, CDR2 FQGTGA. The CDR3 DNA is TGTGCCAGCCTGCCCGAGCCGGGCCGTGAAGCTTTCTTT. Translated: CASLPEPGREAFF.

CDR3 nucleotide sequence: TGTGCCAGCAGCTTGTCCGGGACAGGGGGCACTGAAGCTTTCTTT. Residues: CASSLSGTGGTEAFF. This chain joins TRBV5-6 and TRBJ1-1; TRBD1 matches at 11 bases. Germline V gene lookup returns CDR1 SGHDT and CDR2 YYEEEE. The CDR3 covers 15 residues. V lost 1 base to trimming and J lost 4 bases; unmatched junction nucleotides: 3.

The CDR3 spells CASSVSGGLETQYF. CDR3 in DNA: TGTGCCAGCAGTGTCTCGGGGGGGCTTGAGACCCAGTACTTC. The V and J genes are TRBV2 and TRBJ2-5; TRBD2 matches at 8 bases. CDR1 is SNHLY, CDR2 FYNNEI, per germline. The trim removed 4 bases at V and 5 bases at J, leaving 6 bases unmatched. CDR3 length equals 14 residues.

This chain uses TRBV6-6 with TRBJ1-5; perhaps TRBD1 as D (6 bases). Trimming removed 7 bases from V and 4 bases from J, with 11 bases in between. From germline, CDR1 is MNHNY and CDR2 SVGAGI (reference sequence). This CDR3 is 13 amino acids long. CDR3 sequence (DNA): TGTGCCAGCATCAAGGGGGTAAATCAGCCCCAGCATTTT. It codes for CASIKGVNQPQHF.

The J gene is TRBJ2-2, the V gene TRBV19, with TRBD1 as a possible D gene (5 bases). CDR1 LNHDA and CDR2 SQIVND come from the germline V gene (reference sequence). CDR3 length: 10 residues. The CDR3 coding sequence is TGTGTCAGGGTCACCGGGGAGCTGTTTTTT. This sequence encodes CVRVTGELFF.

The chain employs TRBV4-2 and TRBJ1-4; D is undetermined. Per the germline V gene, CDR1 is LGHNA and CDR2 is YNFKEQ. CDR3 length equals 15 residues. V shed 0 bases and J shed 5 bases, with 10 bases lying between them. CDR3 in DNA: TGTGCCAGCAGCCAAGATCGGGCCGCGAATGAAAAACTGTTTTTT. Its translation: CASSQDRAANEKLFF.

The gene calls are TRBV7-9 and TRBJ1-4; 9 bases agree with TRBD1. The CDR3 totals 16 residues. V shed 4 bases and J 8 bases; nucleotides not matched to a gene: 11. Germline V gives CDR1 SEHNR, CDR2 FQNEAQ (reference sequence). The CDR3 is CASSSTPGQGEEKLFF. As DNA, the CDR3 is TGTGCCAGCAGCTCAACTCCGGGACAGGGTGAAGAAAAACTGTTTTTT.

This chain links TRBV5-3 with TRBJ2-5, with 8 bases aligning to TRBD2. TRBV5-3 is treated as an ORF (open reading frame) with a function not yet certain. The CDR3 runs to 19 residues. Trimming took 2 bases from V and 1 from J; bases not matched to a gene: 16. The CDR3 sequence: CARSFNTLAETKLQETQYF. DNA of the CDR3: TGTGCCAGAAGCTTTAATACACTAGCGGAGACCAAACTCCAAGAGACCCAGTACTTC.

The V and J genes are TRBV19 and TRBJ1-6, with D possibly TRBD1 on 6 matching bases. V lost 6 bases and J lost 10, with 13 bases in between. Germline-derived CDR1 and CDR2 are LNHDA and SQIVND (reference sequence). The length of the CDR3 is 13 residues. The CDR3 here is CASRHRVGSPLHF. The CDR3 DNA is TGTGCCAGTAGACACAGGGTGGGCTCACCCCTCCACTTT. Looking up the rest from reference TRBV19 and TRBJ1-6 gives the full variable domain: DGGITQSPKYLFRKEGQNVTLSCEQNLNHDAMYWYRQDPGQGLRLIYYSQIVNDFQKGDIAEGYSVSREKKESFPLTVTSAQKNPTAFYLCASRHRVGSPLHFGNGTRLTVT.

This chain links TRBV25-1 with TRBJ1-1; 9 bases agree with TRBD1. V lost 7 bases, J lost 1 base, and 4 bases stayed unmatched. This CDR3 spans 14 amino acids. CDR1 and CDR2 from the germline V gene are MGHDK and SYGVNS. CDR3 coding DNA: TGTGCCAGCACTCTGGACAGGGGGAACACTGAAGCTTTCTTT. Its translation: CASTLDRGNTEAFF.

The chain combines TRBV30 with TRBJ2-3; 7 bases line up with TRBD1. CDR1 and CDR2 (germline): GTSNPN, SVGIG (reference sequence). J lost 4 bases, V lost 1 base, and 2 bases had no gene match. The CDR3 is 13 amino acids. The CDR3 loop reads CAWSGQGADTQYF. For the CDR3, the DNA is TGTGCCTGGAGTGGACAGGGTGCAGATACGCAGTATTTT.

This sequence joins TRBV6-5 and TRBJ2-3; no reliable D call. The germline CDR1 and CDR2 sequences are MNHEY and SVGAGI. The V end was cut by 0 bases, the J end by 2 bases, with 3 bases between. This CDR3 comprises 13 residues. CDR3 region: CASSYSITDTQYF. For the CDR3, the DNA is TGTGCCAGCAGTTACTCCATCACAGATACGCAGTATTTT.

The CDR3 region is CASSLFGDRGPSTDTQYF. The CDR3 DNA reads TGTGCCAGCAGTTTATTTGGGGACAGGGGGCCTAGCACAGATACGCAGTATTTT. The chain carries TRBV28 and TRBJ2-3, with 12 bases fitting TRBD1. Per the germline V gene, CDR1 is MDHEN and CDR2 is SYDVKM. The CDR3 runs 18 residues. V was pared by 1 base and J by 0 bases, with 5 bases of the junction left unmatched.

V and J are TRBV5-1 and TRBJ1-1, with 8 bases aligning to TRBD1. Germline values: CDR1 SGHRS, CDR2 YFSETQ. The CDR3 runs 15 residues. The V gene end was trimmed by 3 bases and the J gene end by 5 bases; junction bases not matched to a gene: 9. For the CDR3, the DNA is TGCGCCAGCAGCTCCAACACGGGACAGGATACTGAAGCTTTCTTT. Translating gives CASSSNTGQDTEAFF.

The rearrangement links TRBV4-1 to TRBJ2-1; 8 positions match TRBD2. The V and J ends lost 0 bases and 4 bases, in that order; junction bases with no gene match: 5. The CDR3 runs to 16 residues. The germline V gene encodes CDR1 MGHRA and CDR2 YSYEKL. The CDR3 coding sequence is TGCGCCAGCAGCCAAGATACCCGGGAGGGGTACAATGAGCAGTTCTTC. Residues: CASSQDTREGYNEQFF.

The rearrangement links TRBV29-1 to TRBJ1-2; TRBD1 is a possible D gene (6 bases). There are 13 residues in the CDR3. The germline V gene has CDR1 SQVTM and CDR2 ANQGSEA. V dropped 3 bases and J dropped 5 bases, with 13 bases sitting between them. The DNA for the CDR3 is TGCAGCGTTGATGCGGACAGCGGGTATGGCTACACCTTC. This codes for CSVDADSGYGYTF.

The chain is built from TRBV11-3 and TRBJ2-1; D is ambiguous. The V and J ends lost 3 bases and 1 base respectively, with 7 bases between them. The germline gives CDR1 SGHNT, CDR2 YENEEA. The CDR3 is 14 residues long. DNA for the CDR3: TGTGCCAGCAGCTTGTCACAATCCTACAATGAGCAGTTCTTC. Protein: CASSLSQSYNEQFF.

CDR3 bases: TGTGCCAGCAGCCAAAGACATGGGGTTGGAGACATTCAGTACTTC. It is translated as CASSQRHGVGDIQYF. The V call is TRBV7-3, the J call TRBJ2-4; D is ambiguous. The CDR3 is 15 amino acids. Germline lookup yields CDR1 SGHTA and CDR2 FQGTGA. Deletions cut 5 bases from V and 8 bases from J, with 19 bases between. Variable domain in full (rest from reference TRBV7-3 and TRBJ2-4): GAGVSQTPSNKVTEKGKYVELRCDPISGHTALYWYRQSLGQGPEFLIYFQGTGAADDSGLPNDRFFAVRPEGSVSTLKIQRTERGDSAVYLCASSQRHGVGDIQYFGAGTRLSVL.

The V gene is TRBV28, the J gene TRBJ2-3; D ambiguous. CDR1 and CDR2 (germline): MDHEN, SYDVKM. Trimming took off 7 bases at V and 2 bases at J, with 10 bases between the two ends. CDR3 length: 13 amino acids. CDR3 sequence (DNA): TGTGCCAGCAAGGGCTACCTCACAGATACGCAGTATTTT. Translation gives CASKGYLTDTQYF.